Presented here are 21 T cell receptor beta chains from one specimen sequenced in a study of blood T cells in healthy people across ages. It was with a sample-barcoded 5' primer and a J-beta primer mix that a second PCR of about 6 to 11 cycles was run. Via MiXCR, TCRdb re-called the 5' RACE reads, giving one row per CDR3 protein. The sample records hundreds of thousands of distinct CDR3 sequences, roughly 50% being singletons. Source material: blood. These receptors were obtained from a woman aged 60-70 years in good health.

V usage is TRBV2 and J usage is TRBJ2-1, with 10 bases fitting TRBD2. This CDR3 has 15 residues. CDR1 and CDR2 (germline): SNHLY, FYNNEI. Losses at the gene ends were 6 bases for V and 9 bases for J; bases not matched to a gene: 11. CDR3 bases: TGTGCCAGCAGGCCCAGCGGGAGGGCCGGGCCTGAGCAGTTCTTC. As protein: CASRPSGRAGPEQFF.

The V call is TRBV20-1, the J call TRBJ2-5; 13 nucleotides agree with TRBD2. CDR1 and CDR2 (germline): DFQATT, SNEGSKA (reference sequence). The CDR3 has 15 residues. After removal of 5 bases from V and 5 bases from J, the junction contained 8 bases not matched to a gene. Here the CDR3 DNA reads TGCAGTGCTGACGAAGGACTAGCGGGAGTGGAGACCCAGTACTTC. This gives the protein CSADEGLAGVETQYF.

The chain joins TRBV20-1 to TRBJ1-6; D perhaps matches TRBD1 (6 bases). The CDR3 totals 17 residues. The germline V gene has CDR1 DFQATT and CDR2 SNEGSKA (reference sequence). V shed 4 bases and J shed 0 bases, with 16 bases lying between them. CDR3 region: CSAMFRGSDSYNSPLHF. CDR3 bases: TGCAGTGCTATGTTCAGGGGCTCCGACTCCTATAATTCACCCCTCCACTTT.

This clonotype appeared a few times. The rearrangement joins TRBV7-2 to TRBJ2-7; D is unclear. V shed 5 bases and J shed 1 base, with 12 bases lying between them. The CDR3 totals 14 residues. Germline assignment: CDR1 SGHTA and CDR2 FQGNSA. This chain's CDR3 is CASSERALSYEQYF. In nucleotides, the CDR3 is TGTGCCAGCAGCGAACGAGCTCTGTCCTACGAGCAGTACTTC. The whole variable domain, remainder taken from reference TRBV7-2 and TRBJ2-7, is GAGVSQSPSNKVTEKGKDVELRCDPISGHTALYWYRQSLGQGLEFLIYFQGNSAPDKSGLPSDRFSAERTGGSVSTLTIQRTQQEDSAVYLCASSERALSYEQYFGPGTRLTVT.

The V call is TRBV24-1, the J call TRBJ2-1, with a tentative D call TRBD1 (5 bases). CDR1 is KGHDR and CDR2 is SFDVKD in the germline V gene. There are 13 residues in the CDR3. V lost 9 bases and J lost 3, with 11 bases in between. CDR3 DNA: TGTGCCACCGCTATCGACAGCTACAATGAGCAGTTCTTC. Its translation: CATAIDSYNEQFF.

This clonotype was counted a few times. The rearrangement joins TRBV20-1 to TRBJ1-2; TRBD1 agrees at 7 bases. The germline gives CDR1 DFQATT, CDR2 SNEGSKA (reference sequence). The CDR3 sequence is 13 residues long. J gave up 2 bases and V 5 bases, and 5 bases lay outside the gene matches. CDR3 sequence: CSAPSTGNYGYTF. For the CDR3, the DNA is TGCAGTGCTCCATCGACAGGGAACTATGGCTACACCTTC.

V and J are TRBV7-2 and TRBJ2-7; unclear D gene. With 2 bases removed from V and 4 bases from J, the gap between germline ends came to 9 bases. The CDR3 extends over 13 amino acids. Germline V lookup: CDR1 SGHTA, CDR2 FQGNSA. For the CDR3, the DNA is TGTGCCAGCAGCTTAAGCGCCGGGTACGAGCAGTACTTC. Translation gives CASSLSAGYEQYF.

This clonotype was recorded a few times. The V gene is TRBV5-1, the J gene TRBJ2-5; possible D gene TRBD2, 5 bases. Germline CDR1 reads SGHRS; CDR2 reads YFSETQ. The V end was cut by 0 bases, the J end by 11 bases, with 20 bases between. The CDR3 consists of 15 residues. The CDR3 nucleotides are TGCGCCAGCAGCTTGGAACTAGGACTGTACAATGAGCAGTACTTC. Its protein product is CASSLELGLYNEQYF.

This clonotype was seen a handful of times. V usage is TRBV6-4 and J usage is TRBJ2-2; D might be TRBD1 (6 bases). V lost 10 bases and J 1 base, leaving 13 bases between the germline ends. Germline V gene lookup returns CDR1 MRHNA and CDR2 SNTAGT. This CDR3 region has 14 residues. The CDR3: CATKDRWNTGELFF. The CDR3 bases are TGTGCCACCAAAGACAGGTGGAACACCGGGGAGCTGTTTTTT.

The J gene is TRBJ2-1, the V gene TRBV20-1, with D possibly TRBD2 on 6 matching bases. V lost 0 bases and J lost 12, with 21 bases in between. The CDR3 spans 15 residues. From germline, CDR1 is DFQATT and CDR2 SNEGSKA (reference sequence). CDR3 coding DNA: TGCAGTGCTAGAGATTTAGAAGTCGGGAGTGCGGTGCAGTTCTTC. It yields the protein CSARDLEVGSAVQFF.

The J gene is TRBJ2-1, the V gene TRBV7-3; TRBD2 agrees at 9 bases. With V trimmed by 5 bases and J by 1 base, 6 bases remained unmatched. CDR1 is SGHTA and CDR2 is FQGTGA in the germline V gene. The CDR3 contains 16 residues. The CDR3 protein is CASSKQRGESYNEQFF. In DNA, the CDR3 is TGTGCCAGCAGCAAACAGCGGGGGGAGTCCTACAATGAGCAGTTCTTC.

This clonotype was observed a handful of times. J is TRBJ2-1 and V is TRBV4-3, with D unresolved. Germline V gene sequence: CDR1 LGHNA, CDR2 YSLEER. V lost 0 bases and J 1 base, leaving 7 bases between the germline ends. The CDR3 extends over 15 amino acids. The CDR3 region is CASSQDLGSYNEQFF. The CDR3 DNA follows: TGCGCCAGCAGCCAAGACCTAGGATCCTACAATGAGCAGTTCTTC.

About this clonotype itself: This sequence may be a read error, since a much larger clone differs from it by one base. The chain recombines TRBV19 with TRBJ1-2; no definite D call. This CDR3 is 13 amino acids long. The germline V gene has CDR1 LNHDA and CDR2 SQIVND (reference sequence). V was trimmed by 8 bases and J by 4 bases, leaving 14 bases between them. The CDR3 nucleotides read TGTGCCAGTGAATATCGGACTAGCTATGGCTACACCTTC. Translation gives CASEYRTSYGYTF.

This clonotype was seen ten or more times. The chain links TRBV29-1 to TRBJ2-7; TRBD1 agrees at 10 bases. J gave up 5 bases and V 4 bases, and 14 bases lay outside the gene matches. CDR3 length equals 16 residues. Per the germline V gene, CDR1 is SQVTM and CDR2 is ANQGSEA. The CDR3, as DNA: TGCAGCGTTGGGGTGTATGGGGGACAGGGGATCGACGAGCAGTACTTC. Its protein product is CSVGVYGGQGIDEQYF.

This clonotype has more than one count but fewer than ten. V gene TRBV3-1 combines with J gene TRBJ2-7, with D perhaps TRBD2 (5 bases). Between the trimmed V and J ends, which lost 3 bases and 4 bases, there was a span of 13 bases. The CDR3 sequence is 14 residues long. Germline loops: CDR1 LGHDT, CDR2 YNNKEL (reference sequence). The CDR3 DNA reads TGTGCCAGCAGCCATGCAAACACGGGATACGAGCAGTACTTC. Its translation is CASSHANTGYEQYF.

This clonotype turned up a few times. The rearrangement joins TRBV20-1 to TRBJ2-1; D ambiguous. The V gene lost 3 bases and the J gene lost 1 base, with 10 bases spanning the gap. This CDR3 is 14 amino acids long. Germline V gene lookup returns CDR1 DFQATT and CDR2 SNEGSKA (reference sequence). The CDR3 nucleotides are TGCAGTGCTAGCAGGAGCCGTTCCTACAATGAGCAGTTCTTC. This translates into CSASRSRSYNEQFF.

The CDR3 DNA reads TGTGCCAGCAGACTACTCGACCCCTTTAACGATGAGCAGTTCTTC. Its translation: CASRLLDPFNDEQFF. The genes are TRBV6-2 or TRBV6-3 and TRBJ2-1; D gene unclear. The CDR3 covers 15 residues. Trimming removed 6 bases from V and 8 bases from J, with 20 bases in between. Per germline, CDR1 MNHEY and CDR2 SVGEGT.

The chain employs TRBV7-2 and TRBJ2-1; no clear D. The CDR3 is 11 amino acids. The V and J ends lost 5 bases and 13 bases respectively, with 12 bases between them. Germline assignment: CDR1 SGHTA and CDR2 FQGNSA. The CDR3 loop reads CASSLVETQFF. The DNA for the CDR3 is TGTGCCAGCAGCCTAGTAGAGACCCAGTTCTTC.

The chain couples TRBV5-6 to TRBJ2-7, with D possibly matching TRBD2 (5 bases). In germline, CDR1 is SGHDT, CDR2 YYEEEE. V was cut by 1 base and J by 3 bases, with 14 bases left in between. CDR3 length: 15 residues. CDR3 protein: CASSLLRTQHYEQYF. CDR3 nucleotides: TGTGCCAGCAGCTTGCTCCGGACTCAACACTACGAGCAGTACTTC.

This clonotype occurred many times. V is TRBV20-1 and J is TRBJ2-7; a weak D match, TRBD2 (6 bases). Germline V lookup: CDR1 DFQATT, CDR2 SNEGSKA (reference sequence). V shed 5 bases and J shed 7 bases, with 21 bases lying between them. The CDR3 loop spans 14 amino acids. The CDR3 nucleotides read TGCAGTGCTGGTCCCGGCGGGATAGGGATAGAGCAGTACTTC. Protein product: CSAGPGGIGIEQYF.

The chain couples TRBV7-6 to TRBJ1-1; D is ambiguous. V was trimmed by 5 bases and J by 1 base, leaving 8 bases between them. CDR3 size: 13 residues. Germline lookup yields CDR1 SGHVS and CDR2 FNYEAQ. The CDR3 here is CASSPVSNTEAFF. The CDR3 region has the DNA TGTGCCAGCAGCCCAGTCTCGAACACTGAAGCTTTCTTT.